This T cell receptor (beta chain) was recorded in a study of response to subunit inactivated influenza vaccine. The CDR3 contains 16 residues. V shed 2 bases and J shed 4 bases, with 18 bases lying between them. This clonotype has only a few counts. Its specificity is not known. TCRdb re-analysed the RT-PCR reads in MiXCR, keeping a single row per CDR3 protein. The top ten clones hold roughly 24% of a sample with about 190,000 distinct CDR3 sequences, over 13% of them seen once. Overall study findings and caveats: Authors suggested each seasonal flu vaccination may recruit only limited numbers of new T cells.

The chain uses TRBV12-3 or TRBV12-4 and TRBJ2-7; TRBD1 is a possible D gene (5 bases). The receptor was derived from a man in his fifties who received an inactivated influenza vaccine. The sample here was CD8+ T cells sorted from PBMCs, taken about 5 days after vaccination. The DNA for the CDR3 is TGTGCCAGCAGTTTATTTGGCAGGGCTATGGAGTACGAGCAGTACTTC. It is translated as CASSLFGRAMEYEQYF.